This T cell receptor (beta chain) was sequenced in a study of radiotherapy plus CTLA-4 blockade in lung cancer. Whole-study context: There were objective responses in approximately 19% of patients, and about 31% had disease control.

Chemo-refractory metastatic non-small-cell lung cancer patients underwent focal radiation alongside CTLA-4 blockade with ipilimumab. Germline V lookup: CDR1 MNHNY, CDR2 SVGAGI (reference sequence). The trim removed 3 bases at V and 5 bases at J, leaving 12 bases unmatched. This CDR3 has 16 amino acids. A remark on this clone: What it binds is unknown.

The study's findings and limits: With interferon-beta, early dynamics of blood T cell clones were reported to best predict response. Clones derived from tumor TCRs expanded in blood after radiotherapy plus ipilimumab.

TCRdb's copy holds only in-frame clones and misses some; the assay was immunoSEQ multiplex PCR. Here the sample spans some 70,000 clones, over 80% being singletons. The rearrangement uses TRBV6-6 and TRBJ1-2, with 7 bases fitting TRBD1. This sequence originates from a human donor with non-small cell lung cancer who had a partial response to radiotherapy plus ipilimumab. The material sequenced was peripheral blood, taken from a patient treated with radiotherapy plus ipilimumab. The CDR3 sequence is CASSYNPTGQWYGYTF. The CDR3 DNA reads as TGTGCCAGCAGTTATAATCCGACAGGGCAATGGTATGGCTACACCTTC.